This passage covers 19 T cell receptor beta chains from one sample sequenced in a study of cytomegalovirus exposure and HLA in healthy donors (dated 2017 in TCRdb). Libraries were prepared through the immunoSEQ multiplex PCR assay. In its TCRdb copy, this immuneACCESS table keeps in-frame sequences only and misses some clones. Where compared with another copy, unresolved V genes explain less than half of these, and the others have no known cause. This sample gives 100,000 to 120,000 clones in total; roughly 87% of them show up just once. Approximately 1.9% of the sample rests with the top ten. Sequenced material: PBMCs. These receptors were collected from a woman between 18 and 30 years old in good health and CMV-seronegative.

The chain couples TRBV18 to TRBJ1-1, with 7 bases lining up with TRBD1. This CDR3 contains 14 residues. V dropped 1 base and J dropped 3; count of bases not matched to a gene: 2. CDR1 and CDR2 (germline): KGHSH, LQKENI. CDR3 loop: CASSPRTGDTEAFF. The CDR3 nucleotides read TGTGCCAGCTCACCACGTACAGGGGACACTGAAGCTTTCTTT.

The chain combines TRBV5-1 with TRBJ2-3, with 7 positions matching TRBD1. Trimming at V came to 4 bases and at J to 2 bases, leaving 4 bases not matched to a gene. Germline-derived CDR1 and CDR2 are SGHRS and YFSETQ. This CDR3 region has 14 residues. CDR3: CASSRDRLTDTQYF. For the CDR3, the DNA is TGCGCCAGCAGCCGGGACAGACTCACAGATACGCAGTATTTT.

This clone has only one observation. This rearrangement joins TRBV30 to TRBJ1-1; TRBD1 is a possible D gene (6 bases). The ends were cut back, 3 bases at V and 4 bases at J, with 15 bases in the middle. Germline-derived CDR1 and CDR2 are GTSNPN and SVGIG (reference sequence). This CDR3 has 14 residues. Written as DNA, the CDR3 is TGTGCCTGGAGGCTAGGGAGGGGGATCACTGAAGCTTTCTTT. Translating it yields CAWRLGRGITEAFF.

A single count supports this clone. The rearrangement uses TRBV27 and TRBJ2-1; 10 bases align to TRBD2. The J segment lost 6 bases and the V segment lost 4 bases, leaving 6 bases of the junction unmatched. The CDR3 spans 15 residues. CDR1 and CDR2 (germline): MNHEY, SMNVEV (reference sequence). The CDR3 loop is CASSSVAGGINEQFF. CDR3 coding DNA: TGTGCCAGCAGTTCAGTAGCGGGGGGTATCAATGAGCAGTTCTTC.

V and J are TRBV10-3 and TRBJ2-6; TRBD1 matches at 8 bases. The CDR3 covers 14 residues. J lost 1 base, V lost 8 bases, and 1 base had no gene match. CDR1 is ENHRY and CDR2 is SYGVKD in the germline V gene. The CDR3 protein is CAIGQGSGANVLTF. The CDR3 DNA reads as TGTGCCATCGGACAGGGTTCTGGGGCCAACGTCCTGACTTTC.

The V call is TRBV5-1, the J call TRBJ2-3; D is uncertain. There are 13 residues in the CDR3. In germline, CDR1 is SGHRS, CDR2 YFSETQ. The V end was cut by 6 bases, the J end by 6 bases, with 14 bases between. CDR3 sequence reads: CASNQTPQDTQYF. In DNA form, the CDR3 reads TGCGCCAGCAACCAAACCCCACAGGATACGCAGTATTTT.

The chain combines TRBV27 with TRBJ2-7; 10 bases are shared with TRBD1. V was clipped by 7 bases and J by 3 bases; unmatched bases: 3. CDR1 and CDR2 from the germline V gene are MNHEY and SMNVEV (reference sequence). The CDR3 is made up of 13 amino acids. The CDR3 DNA is TGTGCCAGCACTAGGACAGGGGGCTACGAGCAGTACTTC. It translates to CASTRTGGYEQYF.

The rearrangement joins TRBV28 to TRBJ2-7; 11 bases match TRBD1. The CDR3 has 13 amino acids. Germline V CDR1 and CDR2: MDHEN, SYDVKM. V shed 6 bases, J shed 7 bases, and the junction held 5 bases outside the gene matches. CDR3 nucleotides: TGTGCCAGCAGGCCGGGACAGGGGGGGGAGCAGTACTTC. Translation: CASRPGQGGEQYF. The full variable domain, rest sourced from reference TRBV28 and TRBJ2-7, is DVKVTQSSRYLVKRTGEKVFLECVQDMDHENMFWYRQDPGLGLRLIYFSYDVKMKEKGDIPEGYSVSREKKERFSLILESASTNQTSMYLCASRPGQGGEQYFGPGTRLTVT.

V is TRBV2 and J is TRBJ2-1; TRBD2 aligns across 15 bases. The V segment lost 6 bases and the J segment 1 base; nucleotides outside the gene matches: 1. The CDR3 has 16 residues. Germline CDR1 and CDR2: SNHLY and FYNNEI. This chain's CDR3 is CASSGTSGRSYNEQFF. CDR3 nucleotides: TGTGCCAGCAGCGGGACTAGCGGGAGGTCCTACAATGAGCAGTTCTTC. The full variable domain, with the rest looked up from reference TRBV2 and TRBJ2-1, is EPEVTQTPSHQVTQMGQEVILRCVPISNHLYFYWYRQILGQKVEFLVSFYNNEISEKSEIFDDQFSVERPDGSNFTLKIRSTKLEDSAMYFCASSGTSGRSYNEQFFGPGTRLTVL.

The sample holds a few counts of this clone. The chain uses TRBV27 and TRBJ1-5, with D perhaps TRBD1 (5 bases). This CDR3 spans 14 amino acids. With 5 bases removed from V and 4 bases from J, the gap between germline ends came to 12 bases. Germline V gene sequence: CDR1 MNHEY, CDR2 SMNVEV (reference sequence). CDR3 sequence (DNA): TGTGCCAGCAGTCGGAGGGGAGGTAATCAGCCCCAGCATTTT. Encoded protein: CASSRRGGNQPQHF.

The chain is built from TRBV30 and TRBJ2-3; a possible D gene is TRBD2 (6 bases). Germline V CDR1 and CDR2: GTSNPN, SVGIG (reference sequence). V was shortened by 4 bases and J by 0 bases, with 11 bases between the two germline ends. The CDR3 has 14 residues. CDR3 nucleotides: TGTGCCTGGACTCGCGGGACTAGCACAGATACGCAGTATTTT. Its protein product is CAWTRGTSTDTQYF.

The V gene is TRBV5-1, the J gene TRBJ2-6; D possibly corresponds to TRBD1 (5 bases). V was cut by 5 bases and J by 0 bases, with 18 bases left in between. The germline CDR1 and CDR2 sequences are SGHRS and YFSETQ. CDR3 length: 18 amino acids. In nucleotides, the CDR3 is TGCGCCAGCAGTCGCACGGACACTCTGAGCTCTGGGGCCAACGTCCTGACTTTC. Its protein product is CASSRTDTLSSGANVLTF. The full variable domain, in which reference TRBV5-1 and TRBJ2-6 provide the parts outside the CDR3, is KAGVTQTPRYLIKTRGQQVTLSCSPISGHRSVSWYQQTPGQGLQFLFEYFSETQRNKGNFPGRFSGRQFSNSRSEMNVSTLELGDSALYLCASSRTDTLSSGANVLTFGAGSRLTVL.

V is TRBV25-1 and J is TRBJ2-7; TRBD2 might be the D (6 bases). From germline, CDR1 is MGHDK and CDR2 SYGVNS. V lost 1 base, J lost 0 bases, and 10 bases lay in between. This CDR3 has 15 amino acids. CDR3 amino acids: CASSEFRGYSYEQYF. In nucleotides, the CDR3 is TGTGCCAGCAGTGAATTCCGGGGGTACTCCTACGAGCAGTACTTC.

This clone occurred once. This chain uses TRBV29-1 with TRBJ1-1; 7 positions agree with TRBD1. The germline V gene encodes CDR1 SQVTM and CDR2 ANQGSEA. The CDR3 has 13 residues. J was trimmed by 5 bases and V by 2 bases; bases with no gene match: 5. CDR3 sequence reads: CSVEKGAGTEAFF. The CDR3 region has the DNA TGCAGCGTTGAAAAGGGGGCGGGGACTGAAGCTTTCTTT.

The chain couples TRBV28 to TRBJ1-1; no reliable D call. The germline V gene has CDR1 MDHEN and CDR2 SYDVKM. Trimming took off 3 bases at V and 1 base at J, with 6 bases between the two ends. The CDR3 runs 13 residues. DNA for the CDR3: TGTGCCAGCAGTTTCGAGGGGAACACTGAAGCTTTCTTT. This sequence encodes CASSFEGNTEAFF.

This clone was picked up one time. This chain uses TRBV7-6 with TRBJ2-7; tentatively, D is TRBD2 (6 bases). CDR3 length equals 13 residues. Germline values: CDR1 SGHVS, CDR2 FNYEAQ. Trimming cost V 1 base and J 12 bases, with 16 bases left between them. The CDR3: CASSLDGLGEVYF. CDR3 DNA: TGTGCCAGCAGCTTAGACGGCCTCGGGGAGGTGTACTTC.

This clone was picked up a small number of times. V is TRBV7-9 and J is TRBJ2-7; a possible D gene is TRBD1 (6 bases). Germline loops: CDR1 SEHNR, CDR2 FQNEAQ (reference sequence). This CDR3 comprises 13 residues. V lost 1 base and J 6 bases, leaving 10 bases between the germline ends. The CDR3 reads CASSLDGGFEQYF. Written as DNA, the CDR3 is TGTGCCAGCAGCTTAGATGGGGGCTTCGAGCAGTACTTC.

The J gene is TRBJ2-7, the V gene TRBV13; 8 positions match TRBD1. Trimming removed 5 bases from V and 2 bases from J; junction bases left unmatched: 5. Germline CDR1 is PRHDT and CDR2 is FYEKMQ (reference sequence). The CDR3 loop spans 14 amino acids. CDR3 sequence: CASSPGQGPYEQYF. In DNA form, the CDR3 reads TGTGCCAGCAGCCCAGGACAGGGACCCTACGAGCAGTACTTC.

The chain combines TRBV5-1 with TRBJ2-2; 9 bases are a match to TRBD1. The ends lost 9 bases at V and 4 bases at J; junction bases unmatched: 10. The CDR3 consists of 15 residues. In germline, CDR1 is SGHRS, CDR2 YFSETQ. CDR3 amino acids: CATTPGTGSTGELFF. As DNA, the CDR3 is TGCGCCACCACCCCCGGGACAGGGAGCACCGGGGAGCTGTTTTTT.